The 5 T cell receptor beta chains presented below share a single source sample, sequenced in a study of shared clonotypes between healthy human individuals (dated by TCRdb to 2019 to 2021). Preparation of the library involved the immunoSEQ multiplex PCR assay. The table comes from immuneACCESS by way of TCRdb, which keeps in-frame sequences with V and J called. Part of the clones is missing from these tables; in studies checked, under half for an unresolved V gene and the rest for unknown reasons. The sample yields millions of clones; around nine tenths were counted once. The ten biggest clones cover 0.14% of the sample. The material sequenced was naive CD4+ T cells sorted from blood. The cell subset or site label on this specimen signifies: CD45RA+ positively selected. These receptors were collected from a man in his late teens or twenties in good health.

A remark on this clone: Being one base from a much bigger clone, this may be a read error. The CDR3 here is CASSLVETQYF. In nucleotides, the CDR3 is TGTGCCAGCAGCTTAGTGGAGACCCAGTACTTC. The gene calls are TRBV11-1 and TRBJ2-5; D unresolved. This CDR3 spans 11 amino acids. The germline CDR1 and CDR2 sequences are SGHAT and FQDESV (reference sequence). The V and J ends lost 1 base and 5 bases respectively, with 2 bases between them.

This clone occurred once. The CDR3 region is CATSRGLLFANTGELFF. In DNA form, the CDR3 reads TGTGCCACCAGCAGAGGACTACTGTTCGCGAACACCGGGGAGCTGTTTTTT. The chain couples TRBV15 to TRBJ2-2, with D tentatively TRBD2 (5 bases). Trimming removed 1 base from V and 0 bases from J, with 12 bases in between. This CDR3 comprises 17 residues. Germline CDR1 is LNHNV and CDR2 is YYDKDF (reference sequence).

Details on this clone: At the DNA level, this CDR3 is encoded by other sequences in the same sample as well. The DNA for the CDR3 is TGTGCCAGCAGCTTGACAGGGACTGGGGCCAACGTCCTGACTTTC. Translation: CASSLTGTGANVLTF. V is TRBV5-4 and J is TRBJ2-6; D perhaps matches TRBD1 (6 bases). This CDR3 region has 15 residues. V dropped 1 base and J dropped 2 bases, with 7 bases sitting between them. In germline, CDR1 is SGHNT, CDR2 YYREEE (reference sequence).

J is TRBJ1-1 and V is TRBV2, with D uncertain. Trimming shortened V by 5 bases and J by 4 bases, and 17 bases separated the two germline ends. This CDR3 region has 15 residues. Germline V gene lookup returns CDR1 SNHLY and CDR2 FYNNEI. The CDR3 DNA reads as TGTGCCAGCAGTTTCCGCCCGAGCCCGGCCACTGAAGCTTTCTTT. Protein: CASSFRPSPATEAFF.

This chain uses TRBV6-1 with TRBJ2-2, with TRBD1 identical over 8 bases. CDR3 length equals 16 residues. Looked up from germline, CDR1 is MNHNS and CDR2 is SASEGT. V lost 4 bases and J lost 0; bases outside the gene matches: 4. CDR3 sequence reads: CASSGRTGSNTGELFF. The CDR3 bases are TGTGCCAGCAGTGGGAGGACAGGGTCGAACACCGGGGAGCTGTTTTTT.